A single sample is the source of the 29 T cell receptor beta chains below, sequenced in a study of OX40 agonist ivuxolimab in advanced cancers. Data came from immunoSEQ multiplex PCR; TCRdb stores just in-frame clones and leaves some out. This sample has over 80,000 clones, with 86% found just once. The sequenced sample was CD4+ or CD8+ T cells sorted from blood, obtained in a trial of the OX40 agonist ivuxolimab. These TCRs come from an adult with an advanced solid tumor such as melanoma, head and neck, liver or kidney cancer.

CDR3 bases: TGTGCCAGCAGCCAAGGTAGACTAGGAATCTCCTACAATGAGCAGTTCTTC. This encodes CASSQGRLGISYNEQFF. The chain recombines TRBV14 with TRBJ2-1, with D possibly being TRBD2 (6 bases). The V gene's germline CDR1 is SGHDN and CDR2 FVKESK. V was pared by 1 base and J by 0 bases, with 13 bases between. This CDR3 region has 17 residues.

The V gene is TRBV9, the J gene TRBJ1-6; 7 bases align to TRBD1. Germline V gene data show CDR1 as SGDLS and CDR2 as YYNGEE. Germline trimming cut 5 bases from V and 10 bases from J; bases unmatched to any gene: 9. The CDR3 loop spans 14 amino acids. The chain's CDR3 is CASSTGQLRSPLHF. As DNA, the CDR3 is TGTGCCAGCAGTACGGGACAGCTCAGGTCACCCCTCCACTTT.

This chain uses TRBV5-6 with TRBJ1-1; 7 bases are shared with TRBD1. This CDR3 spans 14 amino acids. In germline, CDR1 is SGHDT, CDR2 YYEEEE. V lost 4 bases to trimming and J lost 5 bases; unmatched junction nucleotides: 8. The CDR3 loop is CASSPDFRGTEAFF. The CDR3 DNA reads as TGTGCCAGCAGCCCGGACTTCAGGGGGACTGAAGCTTTCTTT.

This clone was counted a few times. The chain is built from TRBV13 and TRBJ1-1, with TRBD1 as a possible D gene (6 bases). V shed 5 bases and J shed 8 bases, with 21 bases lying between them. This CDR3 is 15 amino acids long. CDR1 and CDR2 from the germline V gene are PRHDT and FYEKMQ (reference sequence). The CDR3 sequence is CASSTSTGLNPEAFF. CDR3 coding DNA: TGTGCCAGCAGCACCTCCACAGGGTTAAATCCCGAAGCTTTCTTT.

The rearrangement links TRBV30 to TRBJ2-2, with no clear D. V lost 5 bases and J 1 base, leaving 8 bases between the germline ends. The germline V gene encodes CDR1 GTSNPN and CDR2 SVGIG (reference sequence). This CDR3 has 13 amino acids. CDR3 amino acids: CAWGIMNTGELFF. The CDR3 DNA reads TGTGCCTGGGGTATTATGAACACCGGGGAGCTGTTTTTT.

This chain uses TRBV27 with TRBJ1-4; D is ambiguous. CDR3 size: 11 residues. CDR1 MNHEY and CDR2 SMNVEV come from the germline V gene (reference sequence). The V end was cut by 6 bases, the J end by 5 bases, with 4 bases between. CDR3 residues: CASRGNEKLFF. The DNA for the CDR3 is TGTGCCAGCAGGGGGAATGAAAAACTGTTTTTT.

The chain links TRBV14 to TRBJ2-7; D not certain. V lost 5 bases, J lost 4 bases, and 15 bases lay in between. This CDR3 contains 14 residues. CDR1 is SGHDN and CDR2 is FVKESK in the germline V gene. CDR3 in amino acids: CASSARFGLYEQYF. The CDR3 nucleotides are TGTGCCAGCAGCGCCCGGTTCGGGCTATACGAGCAGTACTTC.

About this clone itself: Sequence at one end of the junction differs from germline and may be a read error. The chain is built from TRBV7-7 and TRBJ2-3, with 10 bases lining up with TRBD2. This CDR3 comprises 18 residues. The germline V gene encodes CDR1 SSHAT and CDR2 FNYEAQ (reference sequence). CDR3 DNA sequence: TGTGCTAGCAGCCCTACCCTCTCAGCGGGAGGGCCCGGGGATACGCAGTATTTT. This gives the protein CASSPTLSAGGPGDTQYF.

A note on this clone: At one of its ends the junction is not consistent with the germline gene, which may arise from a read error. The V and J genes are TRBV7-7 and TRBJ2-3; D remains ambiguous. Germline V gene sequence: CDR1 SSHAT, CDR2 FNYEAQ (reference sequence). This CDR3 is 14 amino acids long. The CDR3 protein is CASSPTVGTDTQYF. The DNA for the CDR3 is TGTGCTAGCAGCCCAACAGTTGGCACAGATACGCAGTATTTT.

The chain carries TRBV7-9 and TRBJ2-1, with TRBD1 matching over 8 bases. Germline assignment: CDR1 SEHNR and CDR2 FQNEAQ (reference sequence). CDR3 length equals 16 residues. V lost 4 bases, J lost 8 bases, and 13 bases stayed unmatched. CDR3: CASSSTGQGARDEQFF. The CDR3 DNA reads TGTGCCAGCAGCTCAACCGGGCAGGGGGCTCGTGATGAGCAGTTCTTC. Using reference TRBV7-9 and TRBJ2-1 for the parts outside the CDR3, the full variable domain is DTGVSQNPRHKITKRGQNVTFRCDPISEHNRLYWYRQTLGQGPEFLTYFQNEAQLEKSRLLSDRFSAERPKGSFSTLEIQRTEQGDSAMYLCASSSTGQGARDEQFFGPGTRLTVL.

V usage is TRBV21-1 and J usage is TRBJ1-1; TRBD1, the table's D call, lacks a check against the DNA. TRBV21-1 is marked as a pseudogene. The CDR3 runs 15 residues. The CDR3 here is CASSSRTDMNTEAFF. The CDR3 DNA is TGTGCCAGCAGCTCTCGGACGGACATGAACACTGAAGCTTTCTTT.

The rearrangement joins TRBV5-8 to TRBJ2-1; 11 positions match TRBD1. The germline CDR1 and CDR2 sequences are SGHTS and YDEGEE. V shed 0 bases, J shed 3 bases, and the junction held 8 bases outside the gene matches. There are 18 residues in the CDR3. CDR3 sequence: CASSLGPGTGGHYNEQFF. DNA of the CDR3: TGTGCCAGCAGCTTGGGGCCTGGGACAGGGGGTCACTACAATGAGCAGTTCTTC.

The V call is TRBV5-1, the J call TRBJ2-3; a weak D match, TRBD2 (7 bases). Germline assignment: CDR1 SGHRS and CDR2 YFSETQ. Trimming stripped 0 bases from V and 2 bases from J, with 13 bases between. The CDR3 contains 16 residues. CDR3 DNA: TGCGCCAGCAGCTTGGCCCCGGGGGGCCCCACAGATACGCAGTATTTT. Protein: CASSLAPGGPTDTQYF.

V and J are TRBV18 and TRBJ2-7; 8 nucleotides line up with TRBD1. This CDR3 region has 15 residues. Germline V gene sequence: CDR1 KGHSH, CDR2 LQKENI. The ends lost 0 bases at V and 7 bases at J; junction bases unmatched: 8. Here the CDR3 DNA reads TGTGCCAGCTCACCACCGACAGGGGCAACGGGAGAGCAGTACTTC. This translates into CASSPPTGATGEQYF. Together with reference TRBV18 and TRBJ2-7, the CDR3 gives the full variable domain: NAGVMQNPRHLVRRRGQEARLRCSPMKGHSHVYWYRQLPEEGLKFMVYLQKENIIDESGMPKERFSAEFPKEGPSILRIQQVVRGDSAAYFCASSPPTGATGEQYFGPGTRLTVT.

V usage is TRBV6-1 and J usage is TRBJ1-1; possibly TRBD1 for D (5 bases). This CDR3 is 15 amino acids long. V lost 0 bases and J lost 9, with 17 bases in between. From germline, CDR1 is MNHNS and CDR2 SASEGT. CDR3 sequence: CASSEARRGSGKAFF. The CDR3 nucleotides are TGTGCCAGCAGTGAAGCGCGCAGAGGATCAGGGAAAGCTTTCTTT.

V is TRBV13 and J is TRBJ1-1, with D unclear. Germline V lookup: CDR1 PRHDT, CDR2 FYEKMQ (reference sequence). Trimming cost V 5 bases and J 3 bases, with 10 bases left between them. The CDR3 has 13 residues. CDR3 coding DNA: TGTGCCAGCAGCGATACAGTTTACACTGAAGCTTTCTTT. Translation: CASSDTVYTEAFF.

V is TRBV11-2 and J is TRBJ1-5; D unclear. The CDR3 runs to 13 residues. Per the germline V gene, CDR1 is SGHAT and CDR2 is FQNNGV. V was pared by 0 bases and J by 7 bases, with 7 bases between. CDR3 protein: CASSLDLGQPQHF. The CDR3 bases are TGTGCCAGCAGCTTAGATCTAGGGCAGCCCCAGCATTTT.

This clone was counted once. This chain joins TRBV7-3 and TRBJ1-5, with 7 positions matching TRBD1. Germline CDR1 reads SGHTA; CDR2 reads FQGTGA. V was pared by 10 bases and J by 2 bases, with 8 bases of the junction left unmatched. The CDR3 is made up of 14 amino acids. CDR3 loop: CATSTGFGNQPQHF. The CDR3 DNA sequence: TGTGCCACCTCGACAGGGTTCGGCAATCAGCCCCAGCATTTT. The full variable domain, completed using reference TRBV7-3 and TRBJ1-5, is GAGVSQTPSNKVTEKGKYVELRCDPISGHTALYWYRQSLGQGPEFLIYFQGTGAADDSGLPNDRFFAVRPEGSVSTLKIQRTERGDSAVYLCATSTGFGNQPQHFGDGTRLSIL.

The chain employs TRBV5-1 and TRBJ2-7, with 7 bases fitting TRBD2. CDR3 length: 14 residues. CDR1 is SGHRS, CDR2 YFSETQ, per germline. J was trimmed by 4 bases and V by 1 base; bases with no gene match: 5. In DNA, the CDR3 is TGCGCCAGCAGCTTGCTGGGAGGGCAGTACGAGCAGTACTTC. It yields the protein CASSLLGGQYEQYF.

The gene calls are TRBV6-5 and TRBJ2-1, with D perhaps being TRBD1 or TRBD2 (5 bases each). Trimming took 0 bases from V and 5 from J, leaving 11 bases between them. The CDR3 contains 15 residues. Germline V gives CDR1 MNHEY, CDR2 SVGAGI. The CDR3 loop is CASSYSRGGNNEQFF. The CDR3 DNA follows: TGTGCCAGCAGTTACTCGAGGGGCGGTAACAATGAGCAGTTCTTC.

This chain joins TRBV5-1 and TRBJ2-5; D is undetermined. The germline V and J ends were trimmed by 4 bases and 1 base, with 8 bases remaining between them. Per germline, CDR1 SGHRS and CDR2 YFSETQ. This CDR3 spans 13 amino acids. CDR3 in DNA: TGCGCCAGCAGCGTGGGTGTCCAAGAGACCCAGTACTTC. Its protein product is CASSVGVQETQYF.

CDR3 sequence reads: CASSMGDRTYGYTF. The CDR3 DNA reads TGCGCCAGCAGCATGGGAGACAGAACTTATGGCTACACCTTC. The J gene is TRBJ1-2, the V gene TRBV5-1, with a weak D call TRBD1 (5 bases). V shed 4 bases and J shed 5 bases, with 15 bases lying between them. Germline V gene sequence: CDR1 SGHRS, CDR2 YFSETQ. The CDR3 sequence is 14 residues long.

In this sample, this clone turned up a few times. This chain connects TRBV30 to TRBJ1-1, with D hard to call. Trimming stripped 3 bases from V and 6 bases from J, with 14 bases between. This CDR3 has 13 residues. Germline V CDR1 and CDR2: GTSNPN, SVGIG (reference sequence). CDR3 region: CAWRLTAISEAFF. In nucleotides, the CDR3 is TGTGCCTGGAGGCTTACAGCAATCTCTGAAGCTTTCTTT.

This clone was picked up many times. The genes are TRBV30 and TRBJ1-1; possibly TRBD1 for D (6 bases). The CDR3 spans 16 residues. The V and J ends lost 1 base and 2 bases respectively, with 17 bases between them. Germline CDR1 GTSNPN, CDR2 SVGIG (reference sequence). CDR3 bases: TGTGCCTGGAGTGGAGGACAGACGGGGGTAAACACTGAAGCTTTCTTT. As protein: CAWSGGQTGVNTEAFF.

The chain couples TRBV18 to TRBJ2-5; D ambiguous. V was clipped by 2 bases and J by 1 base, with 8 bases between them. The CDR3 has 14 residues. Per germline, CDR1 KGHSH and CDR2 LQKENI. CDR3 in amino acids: CASSPLLGQETQYF. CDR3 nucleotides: TGTGCCAGCTCACCATTACTTGGCCAAGAGACCCAGTACTTC.

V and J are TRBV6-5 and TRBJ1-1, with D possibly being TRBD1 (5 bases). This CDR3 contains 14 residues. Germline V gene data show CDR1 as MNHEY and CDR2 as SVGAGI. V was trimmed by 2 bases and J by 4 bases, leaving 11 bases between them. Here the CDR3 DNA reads TGTGCCAGCAGTTACGGGGGGGGAGTCACTGAAGCTTTCTTT. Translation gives CASSYGGGVTEAFF.

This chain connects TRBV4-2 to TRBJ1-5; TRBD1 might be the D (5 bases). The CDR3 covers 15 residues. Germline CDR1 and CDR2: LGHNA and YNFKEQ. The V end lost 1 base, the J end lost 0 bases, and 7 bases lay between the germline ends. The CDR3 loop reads CASSQVGVSNQPQHF. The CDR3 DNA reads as TGTGCCAGCAGCCAAGTGGGGGTTAGCAATCAGCCCCAGCATTTT.

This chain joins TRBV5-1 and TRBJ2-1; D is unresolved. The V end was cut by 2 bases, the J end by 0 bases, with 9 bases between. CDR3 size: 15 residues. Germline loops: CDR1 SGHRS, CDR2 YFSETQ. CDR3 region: CASSFGPSSYNEQFF. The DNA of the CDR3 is TGCGCCAGCAGCTTCGGACCGAGCTCCTACAATGAGCAGTTCTTC.

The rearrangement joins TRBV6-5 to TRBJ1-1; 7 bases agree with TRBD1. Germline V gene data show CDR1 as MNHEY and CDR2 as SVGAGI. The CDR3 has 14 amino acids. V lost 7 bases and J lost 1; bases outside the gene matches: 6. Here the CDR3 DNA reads TGTGCCAGCATCCCCAGGGGGGCGAACACTGAAGCTTTCTTT. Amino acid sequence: CASIPRGANTEAFF.